Listed here are 26 T cell receptor beta chains from one sample, sequenced in a study of blood T cell repertoires in COVID-19. The table came from immunoSEQ multiplex PCR; TCRdb's copy has only in-frame clones and leaves some out. The sample holds some 180,000 clones, 60% to 80% seen once. Source material: PBMCs or T cells enriched from blood (not recorded which). The receptors derive from a man aged 55 to 70 who had been exposed to COVID-19.

V usage is TRBV5-1 and J usage is TRBJ2-7, with TRBD2 identical over 16 bases. Germline CDR1 reads SGHRS; CDR2 reads YFSETQ. V was pared by 6 bases and J by 5 bases, with 8 bases of the junction left unmatched. This CDR3 is built from 16 residues. The chain's CDR3 is CASTLGTSGREHEQYF. In nucleotides, the CDR3 is TGCGCCAGCACCTTAGGGACTAGCGGGAGGGAACACGAGCAGTACTTC.

This clone was seen a single time. The V call is TRBV30, the J call TRBJ1-3; TRBD1 matches 7 bases. Germline CDR1 reads GTSNPN; CDR2 reads SVGIG (reference sequence). V shed 3 bases, J shed 12 bases, and the junction held 5 bases outside the gene matches. CDR3 size: 11 residues. The CDR3 sequence: CAWRETGNIYF. In nucleotides, the CDR3 is TGTGCCTGGAGAGAGACAGGGAACATATATTTT.

The rearrangement joins TRBV7-2 to TRBJ2-7; weak D call: TRBD2 (5 bases). CDR3 length: 16 amino acids. Germline CDR1 is SGHTA and CDR2 is FQGNSA. V was trimmed by 3 bases and J by 2 bases, leaving 17 bases between them. This CDR3 reads CASSFRPSGTPYEQYF. Written as DNA, the CDR3 is TGTGCCAGCAGCTTTCGCCCCAGCGGAACCCCCTACGAGCAGTACTTC. Based on the CDR3 plus reference TRBV7-2 and TRBJ2-7, the full variable domain is GAGVSQSPSNKVTEKGKDVELRCDPISGHTALYWYRQSLGQGLEFLIYFQGNSAPDKSGLPSDRFSAERTGGSVSTLTIQRTQQEDSAVYLCASSFRPSGTPYEQYFGPGTRLTVT.

This chain links TRBV19 with TRBJ1-1; possibly TRBD1 for D (6 bases). Per germline, CDR1 LNHDA and CDR2 SQIVND (reference sequence). The CDR3 covers 16 residues. Deletions cut 1 base from V and 4 bases from J, with 16 bases between. The DNA for the CDR3 is TGTGCCAGTAGTATAGGGGACATCCCTAAGGGCACTGAAGCTTTCTTT. Protein product: CASSIGDIPKGTEAFF.

CDR3 residues: CAWSEWLYGSGNTIYF. The CDR3 DNA is TGTGCCTGGAGTGAGTGGTTGTACGGCTCTGGAAACACCATATATTTT. This chain joins TRBV30 and TRBJ1-3; D is uncertain. There are 16 residues in the CDR3. Trimming took 1 base from V and 0 from J, leaving 13 bases between them. The V gene's germline CDR1 is GTSNPN and CDR2 SVGIG (reference sequence).

This chain links TRBV6-6 with TRBJ2-3; D remains ambiguous. The V end was cut by 0 bases, the J end by 3 bases, with 7 bases between. The CDR3 totals 14 residues. CDR1 is MNHNY and CDR2 is SVGAGI in the germline V gene (reference sequence). The CDR3 loop is CASSYSEWTDTQYF. The CDR3 DNA follows: TGTGCCAGCAGTTACTCGGAGTGGACAGATACGCAGTATTTT.

The chain has TRBV7-2 and TRBJ1-4; D may be TRBD1 (5 bases). Per the germline V gene, CDR1 is SGHTA and CDR2 is FQGNSA. Trimming shortened V by 0 bases and J by 4 bases, and 9 bases separated the two germline ends. The CDR3 extends over 15 amino acids. The CDR3 sequence is CASSLASRGNEKLFF. CDR3 bases: TGTGCCAGCAGCTTAGCTTCTAGGGGTAATGAAAAACTGTTTTTT.

The DNA for the CDR3 is TGTGCCATCAGCCCAGCGGGAGGGGGGAGTGAGCAGTTCTTC. Protein product: CAISPAGGGSEQFF. The rearrangement uses TRBV10-3 and TRBJ2-1, with 10 positions matching TRBD2. The CDR3 is made up of 14 amino acids. The V gene end was trimmed by 6 bases and the J gene end by 9 bases; junction bases not matched to a gene: 8. The germline V gene has CDR1 ENHRY and CDR2 SYGVKD.

The chain joins TRBV7-9 to TRBJ2-7; D may be TRBD1 (6 bases). V lost 5 bases, J lost 3 bases, and 20 bases lay in between. The CDR3 consists of 16 residues. Germline V gene lookup returns CDR1 SEHNR and CDR2 FQNEAQ (reference sequence). The CDR3 spells CASSKSGTPSNYEQYF. DNA for the CDR3: TGTGCCAGCAGCAAGTCCGGGACACCTTCTAACTACGAGCAGTACTTC. The full variable domain, in which reference TRBV7-9 and TRBJ2-7 provide the parts outside the CDR3, is DTGVSQNPRHKITKRGQNVTFRCDPISEHNRLYWYRQTLGQGPEFLTYFQNEAQLEKSRLLSDRFSAERPKGSFSTLEIQRTEQGDSAMYLCASSKSGTPSNYEQYFGPGTRLTVT.

The rearrangement links TRBV5-1 to TRBJ2-5; 9 positions agree with TRBD1. Germline CDR1 and CDR2: SGHRS and YFSETQ. The V and J ends lost 5 bases and 1 base, in that order; junction bases with no gene match: 9. This CDR3 spans 16 amino acids. CDR3 residues: CASSITGTGIQETQYF. In DNA, the CDR3 is TGCGCCAGCAGTATCACCGGGACAGGGATCCAAGAGACCCAGTACTTC.

This chain connects TRBV5-1 to TRBJ2-7, with D unclear. The germline gives CDR1 SGHRS, CDR2 YFSETQ. The CDR3 covers 15 residues. Trimming took 0 bases from V and 3 from J, leaving 13 bases between them. The CDR3 region is CASSLGAIVVYEQYF. The CDR3 DNA reads as TGCGCCAGCAGCTTGGGGGCTATTGTTGTCTACGAGCAGTACTTC.

This chain links TRBV9 with TRBJ2-1, with 11 bases lining up with TRBD2. V dropped 2 bases and J dropped 6; count of bases not matched to a gene: 4. Germline CDR1 and CDR2: SGDLS and YYNGEE. This CDR3 comprises 15 residues. Here the CDR3 DNA reads TGTGCCAGCAGCGTTACTAGCGGGAGTATCAATGAGCAGTTCTTC. It is translated as CASSVTSGSINEQFF.

A single count supports this clone. The chain recombines TRBV7-2 with TRBJ1-3; 7 bases are a match to TRBD1. V shed 4 bases, J shed 0 bases, and the junction held 6 bases outside the gene matches. Germline V lookup: CDR1 SGHTA, CDR2 FQGNSA. The CDR3 covers 16 residues. DNA for the CDR3: TGTGCCAGCAGCTCGGACAGGAGCCTCTCTGGAAACACCATATATTTT. Translated: CASSSDRSLSGNTIYF.

This clone was found once. The chain recombines TRBV15 with TRBJ1-1, with D perhaps matching TRBD1 (6 bases). Looked up from germline, CDR1 is LNHNV and CDR2 is YYDKDF (reference sequence). The V and J ends lost 0 bases and 1 base respectively, with 15 bases between them. The CDR3 is made up of 17 amino acids. CDR3 protein: CATSRDVQGRRNTEAFF. As DNA, the CDR3 is TGTGCCACCAGCAGAGATGTACAGGGACGGAGGAACACTGAAGCTTTCTTT.

V gene TRBV5-8 combines with J gene TRBJ1-2, with 9 bases identical to TRBD1. From germline, CDR1 is SGHTS and CDR2 YDEGEE. Trimming removed 2 bases from V and 0 bases from J; junction bases left unmatched: 5. This CDR3 contains 16 residues. The CDR3 DNA reads as TGTGCCAGCAGCTTAAGGACAGGGGCATCTAACTATGGCTACACCTTC. Translated: CASSLRTGASNYGYTF.

This clone has just one count. The chain joins TRBV3-1 (or the pseudogene TRBV3-2) to TRBJ2-7; D may be TRBD2 (6 bases). The CDR3 has 13 amino acids. Trimming cost V 4 bases and J 3 bases, with 10 bases left between them. CDR1 and CDR2 from the germline V gene are LGHDT and YNNKEL (reference sequence). As DNA, the CDR3 is TGTGCCAGCAGCCGGGACGGGAGCTACGAGCAGTACTTC. Protein: CASSRDGSYEQYF.

This clone was detected once. The rearrangement joins TRBV7-3 to TRBJ1-1, with D perhaps matching TRBD1 (5 bases). The CDR3 is 14 residues long. The V end lost 5 bases, the J end lost 5 bases, and 15 bases lay between the germline ends. The germline V gene encodes CDR1 SGHTA and CDR2 FQGTGA. This CDR3 is CASSQRGGRTEAFF. In nucleotides, the CDR3 is TGTGCCAGCAGCCAACGGGGGGGTCGAACTGAAGCTTTCTTT.

The chain is built from TRBV9 and TRBJ2-7, with 9 bases aligning to TRBD2. Germline assignment: CDR1 SGDLS and CDR2 YYNGEE. The length of the CDR3 is 15 residues. Unmatched junction bases numbered 4, after V lost 0 bases and J lost 3 bases. The CDR3 DNA follows: TGTGCCAGCAGCGTAGAACTAGCGGGTTTCTACGAGCAGTACTTC. This translates into CASSVELAGFYEQYF. The entire variable domain, with the rest obtained from reference TRBV9 and TRBJ2-7, is as follows: DSGVTQTPKHLITATGQRVTLRCSPRSGDLSVYWYQQSLDQGLQFLIQYYNGEERAKGNILERFSAQQFPDLHSELNLSSLELGDSALYFCASSVELAGFYEQYFGPGTRLTVT.

The J gene is TRBJ2-7, the V gene TRBV5-1; D possibly corresponds to TRBD1 (5 bases). V was cut by 0 bases and J by 6 bases, with 13 bases left in between. The germline gives CDR1 SGHRS, CDR2 YFSETQ. This CDR3 region has 14 residues. Written as DNA, the CDR3 is TGCGCCAGCAGCTTGGCCGGGCAGGGCAGCGAGCAGTACTTC. Protein product: CASSLAGQGSEQYF.

The chain has TRBV28 and TRBJ1-2; tentatively, D is TRBD1 (6 bases). This CDR3 is 12 amino acids long. Per germline, CDR1 MDHEN and CDR2 SYDVKM. V shed 4 bases and J shed 7 bases, with 10 bases lying between them. The CDR3 reads CASSYRDGGYTF. The DNA for the CDR3 is TGTGCCAGCAGTTACAGGGACGGTGGCTACACCTTC.

As regards this clone: One end of the junction does not line up with germline, which may come from a read error. The chain combines TRBV19 with TRBJ2-1; 10 nucleotides align to TRBD1. CDR3 size: 15 residues. The germline V gene has CDR1 LNHDA and CDR2 SQIVND (reference sequence). DNA of the CDR3: TGTGCCAGTAGCATAGGGGGGACAGGGGTGGCCAAGCAGTTCTTC. It codes for CASSIGGTGVAKQFF.

This chain connects TRBV30 to TRBJ1-1; D is uncertain. The CDR3 totals 13 residues. V dropped 3 bases and J dropped 2 bases, with 10 bases sitting between them. The germline gives CDR1 GTSNPN, CDR2 SVGIG (reference sequence). CDR3 sequence: CAWRNGENTEAFF. In DNA form, the CDR3 reads TGTGCCTGGAGAAACGGAGAAAACACTGAAGCTTTCTTT.

The table lists this clone with a few counts. The rearrangement joins TRBV24-1 to TRBJ2-3, with 7 nucleotides matching TRBD2. V lost 1 base to trimming and J lost 5 bases; unmatched junction nucleotides: 8. From germline, CDR1 is KGHDR and CDR2 SFDVKD. CDR3 length equals 16 residues. As DNA, the CDR3 is TGTGCCACCAGTGATTTCGGGACTACCCTCGGAGATACGCAGTATTTT. Protein product: CATSDFGTTLGDTQYF.

The chain employs TRBV30 and TRBJ2-7; 7 bases align to TRBD2. CDR1 is GTSNPN, CDR2 SVGIG, per germline (reference sequence). There are 16 residues in the CDR3. Germline trimming cut 0 bases from V and 6 bases from J; bases unmatched to any gene: 14. CDR3 nucleotides: TGTGCCTGGAGTGTACTCTGGGGGAGGGCAGTCTCCGAGCAGTACTTC. Amino acid sequence: CAWSVLWGRAVSEQYF.

The chain carries TRBV24-1 and TRBJ2-1; the match to TRBD2 covers 13 bases. The CDR3 has 17 residues. Looked up from germline, CDR1 is KGHDR and CDR2 is SFDVKD. V gave up 2 bases and J gave up 1 base; unmatched junction bases: 1. The CDR3 spells CATSDWGLAGSYNEQFF. The CDR3 nucleotides are TGTGCCACCAGTGATTGGGGACTAGCGGGATCCTACAATGAGCAGTTCTTC.

This chain connects TRBV30 to TRBJ2-1; TRBD2 is a possible D gene (6 bases). This CDR3 spans 12 amino acids. V was clipped by 2 bases and J by 9 bases, with 11 bases between them. Germline CDR1 GTSNPN, CDR2 SVGIG (reference sequence). The CDR3 region is CAWSPPGAEQFF. CDR3 coding DNA: TGTGCCTGGAGTCCCCCGGGAGCTGAGCAGTTCTTC.